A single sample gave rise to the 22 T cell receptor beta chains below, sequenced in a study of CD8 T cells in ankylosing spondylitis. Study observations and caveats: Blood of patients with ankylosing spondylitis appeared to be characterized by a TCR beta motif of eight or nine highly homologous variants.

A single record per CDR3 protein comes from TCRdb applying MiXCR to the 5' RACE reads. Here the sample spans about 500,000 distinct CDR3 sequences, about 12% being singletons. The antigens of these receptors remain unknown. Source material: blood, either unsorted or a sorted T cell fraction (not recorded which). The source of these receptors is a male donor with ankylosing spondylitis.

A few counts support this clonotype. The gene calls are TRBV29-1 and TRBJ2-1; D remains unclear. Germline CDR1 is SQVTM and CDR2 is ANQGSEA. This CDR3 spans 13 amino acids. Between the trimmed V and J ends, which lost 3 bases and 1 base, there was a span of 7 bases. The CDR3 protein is CSVDVSSYNEQFF. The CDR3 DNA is TGCAGCGTTGACGTCAGTTCCTACAATGAGCAGTTCTTC.

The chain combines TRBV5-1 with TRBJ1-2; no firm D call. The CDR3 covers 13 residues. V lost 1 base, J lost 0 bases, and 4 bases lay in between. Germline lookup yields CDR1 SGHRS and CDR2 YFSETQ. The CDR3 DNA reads TGCGCCAGCAGCTTGCAGCCTAACTATGGCTACACCTTC. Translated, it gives CASSLQPNYGYTF.

CDR3 DNA sequence: TGTGCCACCAGTGATCTGGGACAGGGGGCGCGGAATGAGCAGTTCTTC. Translating gives CATSDLGQGARNEQFF. J is TRBJ2-1 and V is TRBV24-1; 12 positions agree with TRBD1. The CDR3 contains 16 residues. The germline V gene encodes CDR1 KGHDR and CDR2 SFDVKD. Trimming removed 3 bases from V and 7 bases from J; junction bases left unmatched: 6.

The CDR3 region is CASSFPGQGRETQYF. The CDR3 nucleotides read TGTGCCAGCAGTTTCCCGGGACAGGGCCGGGAGACCCAGTACTTC. The chain recombines TRBV12-3 or TRBV12-4 with TRBJ2-5; 9 positions match TRBD1. The CDR3 length is 15 residues. Losses at the gene ends were 3 bases for V and 5 bases for J; bases not matched to a gene: 7.

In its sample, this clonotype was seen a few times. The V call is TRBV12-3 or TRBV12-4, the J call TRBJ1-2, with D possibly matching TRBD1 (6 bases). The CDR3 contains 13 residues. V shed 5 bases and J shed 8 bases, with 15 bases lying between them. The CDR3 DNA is TGTGCCAGCAGTCTCGGGACACCAGGAGGCTACACCTTC. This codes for CASSLGTPGGYTF.

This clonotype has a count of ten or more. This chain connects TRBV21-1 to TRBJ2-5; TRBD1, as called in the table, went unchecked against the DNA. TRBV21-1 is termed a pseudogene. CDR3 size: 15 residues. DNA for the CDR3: TGTGCCAGCAGCAAAGAGGAGGGGGCGAATGAGACCCAGTACTTC. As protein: CASSKEEGANETQYF.

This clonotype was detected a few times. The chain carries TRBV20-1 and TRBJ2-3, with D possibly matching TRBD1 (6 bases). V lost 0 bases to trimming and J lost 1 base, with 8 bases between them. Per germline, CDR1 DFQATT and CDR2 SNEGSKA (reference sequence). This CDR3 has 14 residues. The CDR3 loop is CSARDGGRTDTQYF. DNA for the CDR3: TGCAGTGCTAGAGATGGGGGCCGCACAGATACGCAGTATTTT.

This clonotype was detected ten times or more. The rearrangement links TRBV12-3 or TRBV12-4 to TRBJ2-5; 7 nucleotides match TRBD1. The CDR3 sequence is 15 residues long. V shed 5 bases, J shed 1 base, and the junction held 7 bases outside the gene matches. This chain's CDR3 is CASSLYRGSQETQYF. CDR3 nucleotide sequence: TGTGCCAGCAGTCTCTACAGGGGATCCCAAGAGACCCAGTACTTC.

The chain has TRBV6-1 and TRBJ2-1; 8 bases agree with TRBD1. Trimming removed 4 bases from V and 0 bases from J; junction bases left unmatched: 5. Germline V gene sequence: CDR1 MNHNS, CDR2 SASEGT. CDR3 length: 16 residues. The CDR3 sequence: CASSVSTGGSYNEQFF. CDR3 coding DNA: TGTGCCAGCAGTGTTTCTACAGGGGGCTCCTACAATGAGCAGTTCTTC.

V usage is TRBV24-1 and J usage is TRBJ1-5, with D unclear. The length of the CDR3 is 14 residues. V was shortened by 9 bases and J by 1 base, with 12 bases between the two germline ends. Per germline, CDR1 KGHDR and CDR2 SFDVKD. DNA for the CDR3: TGTGCCACCGGGCAGGATGGCAGCAATCAGCCCCAGCATTTT. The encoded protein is CATGQDGSNQPQHF.

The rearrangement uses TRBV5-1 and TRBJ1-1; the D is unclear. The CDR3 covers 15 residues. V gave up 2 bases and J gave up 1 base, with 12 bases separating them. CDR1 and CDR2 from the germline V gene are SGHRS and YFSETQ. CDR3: CASSLSERENTEAFF. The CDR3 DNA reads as TGCGCCAGCAGCTTATCGGAGAGGGAGAACACTGAAGCTTTCTTT.

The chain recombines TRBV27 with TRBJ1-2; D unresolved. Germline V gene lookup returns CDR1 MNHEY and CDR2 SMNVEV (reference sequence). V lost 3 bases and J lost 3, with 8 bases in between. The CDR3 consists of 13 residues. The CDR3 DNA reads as TGTGCCAGCAGTTTCGCTCCCCACTATGGCTACACCTTC. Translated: CASSFAPHYGYTF.

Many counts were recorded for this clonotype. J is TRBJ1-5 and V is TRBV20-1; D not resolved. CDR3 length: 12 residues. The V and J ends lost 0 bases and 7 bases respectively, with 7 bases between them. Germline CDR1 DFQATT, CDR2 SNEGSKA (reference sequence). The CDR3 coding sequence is TGCAGTGCTAGAGATAGTGGCCAGCCCCAGCATTTT. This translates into CSARDSGQPQHF.

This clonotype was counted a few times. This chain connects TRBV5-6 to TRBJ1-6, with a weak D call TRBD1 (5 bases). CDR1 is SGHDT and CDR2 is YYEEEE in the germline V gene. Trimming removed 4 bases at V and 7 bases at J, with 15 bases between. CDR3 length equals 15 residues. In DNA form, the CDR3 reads TGTGCCAGCAGCCCTGGGCCGACAGCCAATTCACCCCTCCACTTT. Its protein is CASSPGPTANSPLHF. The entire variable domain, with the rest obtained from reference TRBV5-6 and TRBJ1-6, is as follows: DAGVTQSPTHLIKTRGQQVTLRCSPKSGHDTVSWYQQALGQGPQFIFQYYEEEERQRGNFPDRFSGHQFPNYSSELNVNALLLGDSALYLCASSPGPTANSPLHFGNGTRLTVT.

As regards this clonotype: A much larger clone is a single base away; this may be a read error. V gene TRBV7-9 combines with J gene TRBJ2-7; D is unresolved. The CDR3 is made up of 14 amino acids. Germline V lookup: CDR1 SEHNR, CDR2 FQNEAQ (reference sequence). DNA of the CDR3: TGTGCCAGCAGCTTAGGTTGGGGAACCTACGAGCAGTGCTTC. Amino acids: CASSLGWGTYEQCF. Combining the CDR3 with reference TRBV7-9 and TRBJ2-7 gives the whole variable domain DTGVSQNPRHKITKRGQNVTFRCDPISEHNRLYWYRQTLGQGPEFLTYFQNEAQLEKSRLLSDRFSAERPKGSFSTLEIQRTEQGDSAMYLCASSLGWGTYEQCFGPGTRLTVT.

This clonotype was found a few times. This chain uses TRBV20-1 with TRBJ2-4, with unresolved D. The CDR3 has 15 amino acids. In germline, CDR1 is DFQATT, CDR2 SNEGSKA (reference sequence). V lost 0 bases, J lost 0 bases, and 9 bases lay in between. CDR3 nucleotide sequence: TGCAGTGCTAGAGATGCAGCACTAGCCAAAAACATTCAGTACTTC. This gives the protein CSARDAALAKNIQYF.

This CDR3 reads CSARGTGVYTDTQYF. The CDR3 DNA sequence: TGCAGTGCTAGGGGGACAGGGGTTTACACAGATACGCAGTATTTT. V is TRBV20-1 and J is TRBJ2-3; 10 bases are a match to TRBD1. The length of the CDR3 is 15 residues. Germline CDR1 is DFQATT and CDR2 is SNEGSKA (reference sequence). V lost 3 bases and J lost 2; bases outside the gene matches: 5.

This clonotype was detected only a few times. The CDR3 nucleotides read TGTGCCAGCACTTTGGAGGGCCAAGAGACCCAGTACTTC. This translates into CASTLEGQETQYF. The chain uses TRBV6-5 and TRBJ2-5; D perhaps matches TRBD2 (6 bases). Germline-derived CDR1 and CDR2 are MNHEY and SVGAGI. The CDR3 is 13 amino acids. Trimming removed 7 bases at V and 1 base at J, with 10 bases between.

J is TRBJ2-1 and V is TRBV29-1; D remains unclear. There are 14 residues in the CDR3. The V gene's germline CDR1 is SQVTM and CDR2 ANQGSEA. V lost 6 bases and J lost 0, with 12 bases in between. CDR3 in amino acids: CSVDLRSSYNEQFF. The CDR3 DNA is TGCAGCGTCGACCTCAGGAGCTCCTACAATGAGCAGTTCTTC.

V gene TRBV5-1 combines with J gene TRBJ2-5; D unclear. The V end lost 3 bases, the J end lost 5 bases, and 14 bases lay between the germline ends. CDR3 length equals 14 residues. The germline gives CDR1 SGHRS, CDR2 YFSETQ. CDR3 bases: TGCGCCAGCAGCTCCCAGACTCGCCGGGAGACCCAGTACTTC. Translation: CASSSQTRRETQYF.

CDR3 nucleotide sequence: TGTGCCAGCAGTGAAGGAAGCCGGAAAGCTTTCTTT. Protein product: CASSEGSRKAFF. The rearrangement uses TRBV6-1 and TRBJ1-1; D ambiguous. The V end was cut by 1 base, the J end by 9 bases, with 9 bases between. Looked up from germline, CDR1 is MNHNS and CDR2 is SASEGT. CDR3 length: 12 amino acids.

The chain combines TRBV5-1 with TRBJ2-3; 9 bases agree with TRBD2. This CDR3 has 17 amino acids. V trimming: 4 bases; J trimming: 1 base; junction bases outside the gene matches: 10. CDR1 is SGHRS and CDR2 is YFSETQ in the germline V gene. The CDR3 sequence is CASSVGPTSGGTDTQYF. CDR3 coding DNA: TGCGCCAGCAGCGTAGGACCGACTAGCGGAGGCACAGATACGCAGTATTTT.